A selection of T cell receptor beta chains follows, all from one sample in a study of OX40 agonist ivuxolimab in advanced cancers. The table came from immunoSEQ multiplex PCR; TCRdb's copy has only in-frame clones and leaves some out. Of around 100,000 clones in the sample, approximately 90% were seen once. The material sequenced was CD4+ or CD8+ T cells sorted from blood, taken in a trial of the OX40 agonist ivuxolimab. Receptor source: an adult with an advanced solid tumor such as melanoma, head and neck, liver or kidney cancer. Each CDR3 is given with its conserved first and last residue.

v_call	cdr3_length	j_call	cdr3_aa
TRBV4-3	19	TRBJ2-7	CASSQDKSLAGGPQYEQYF
TRBV7-7	17	TRBJ2-5	CASSLGGLAGVGETQYF
TRBV18	13	TRBJ2-5	CASSRAFQETQYF
TRBV7-8	19	TRBJ1-3	CASSLVFPGTATTGNTIYF
TRBV6-1	18	TRBJ2-7	CASSVKSAGTGFSYEQYF
TRBV4-1	18	TRBJ2-1	CASSQGYPSGRQYNEQFF
TRBV6-1	12	TRBJ2-7	CASLRDPYEQYF
TRBV4-1	12	TRBJ1-2	CASSPRGDGYTF
TRBV5-1	15	TRBJ1-4	CASSPGDATNEKLFF
TRBV7-2	16	TRBJ2-5	CASSITGTGGRETQYF